The 16 T cell receptor beta chains below all came from one sample that was sequenced in a study of post-analysis software for immune sequencing data. No antigens are known for them. The library was made from cDNA and included unique molecular identifiers. TCRdb re-called the PCR reads with MiXCR, one entry per CDR3 protein. Among about 820,000 distinct CDR3 sequences, about 50% were seen once, and the ten largest hold 4.6%. General study results and limits: The five TRBV segments detected at higher frequency in patients than in controls included TRBV5-6, TRBV5-1 and TRBV20-1.

Sequencing was carried out using blood. Source of these receptors: a girl aged 5 to 17 with multiple sclerosis.

The gene calls are TRBV16 and TRBJ2-2, with D possibly being TRBD1 (6 bases). The germline V gene has CDR1 KGHSY and CDR2 FQNENV. This CDR3 has 14 amino acids. Trimming shortened V by 7 bases and J by 1 base, and 10 bases separated the two germline ends. CDR3 in DNA: TGTGCCAGCAACAAGGGACAGAACACCGGGGAGCTGTTTTTT. It is translated as CASNKGQNTGELFF.

The chain links TRBV10-2 to TRBJ2-5; D tentatively reads TRBD1 or TRBD2 (5 bases each). V dropped 6 bases and J dropped 3 bases, with 8 bases sitting between them. The germline V gene encodes CDR1 WSHSY and CDR2 SAAADI. The CDR3 length is 12 residues. CDR3 in amino acids: CASRQGEETQYF. In nucleotides, the CDR3 is TGCGCCAGCAGGCAGGGAGAAGAGACCCAGTACTTC.

This clonotype was observed a handful of times. For the CDR3, the DNA is TGCAGTGCTAGAAACGCCAGGGGGAACACTGAAGCTTTCTTT. It codes for CSARNARGNTEAFF. The chain has TRBV20-1 and TRBJ1-1; tentatively, D is TRBD1 (6 bases). The CDR3 is 14 amino acids. Germline CDR1 and CDR2: DFQATT and SNEGSKA (reference sequence). V lost 2 bases to trimming and J lost 1 base, with 11 bases between them.

This chain links TRBV10-3 with TRBJ1-2; D gene unclear. CDR1 is ENHRY, CDR2 SYGVKD, per germline. This CDR3 spans 14 amino acids. V was trimmed by 4 bases and J by 5 bases, leaving 14 bases between them. The CDR3 loop reads CAISGTSDKYGYTF. The CDR3 DNA sequence: TGTGCCATCAGTGGTACGTCAGATAAGTATGGCTACACCTTC.

This chain connects TRBV5-1 to TRBJ2-3; D not certain. Germline-derived CDR1 and CDR2 are SGHRS and YFSETQ. This CDR3 contains 14 residues. Trimming removed 2 bases at V and 2 bases at J, with 9 bases between. The CDR3 is CASSFRSPTDTQYF. In DNA form, the CDR3 reads TGCGCCAGCAGCTTTCGTAGCCCCACAGATACGCAGTATTTT.

The chain uses TRBV20-1 and TRBJ2-5; TRBD2 matches 14 bases. The J call may be wrong; the DNA end is better matched by TRBJ2-7. Germline CDR1 and CDR2: DFQATT and SNEGSKA (reference sequence). CDR3 length equals 18 residues. The CDR3 protein is CSARDEGGTSGRYYEQYF. For the CDR3, the DNA is TGCAGTGCTAGAGATGAGGGCGGGACTAGCGGGAGATATTACGAGCAGTACTTC.

This clonotype was seen a few times. The chain employs TRBV7-6 and TRBJ2-1; 11 bases line up with TRBD2. With 5 bases clipped from V and 9 bases from J, the junction kept 6 bases outside the gene matches. This CDR3 has 14 residues. Germline CDR1 SGHVS, CDR2 FNYEAQ. The CDR3 nucleotides read TGTGCCAGCAGCCGCGTAGCGGGAGGGGTTGAGCAGTTCTTC. Protein sequence: CASSRVAGGVEQFF.

This clonotype was seen only a few times. The V gene is TRBV27, the J gene TRBJ2-3, with TRBD1 matching 9 bases. The V gene end was trimmed by 6 bases and the J gene end by 4 bases; junction bases not matched to a gene: 11. CDR1 MNHEY and CDR2 SMNVEV come from the germline V gene (reference sequence). The CDR3 runs 16 residues. The CDR3 here is CASRVHRDRVADTQYF. Written as DNA, the CDR3 is TGTGCCAGCAGGGTACACCGGGACAGGGTCGCAGATACGCAGTATTTT.

The chain combines TRBV12-3 or TRBV12-4 with TRBJ2-3, with D possibly TRBD2 on 6 matching bases. This CDR3 comprises 13 residues. Trimming stripped 6 bases from V and 13 bases from J, with 20 bases between. The CDR3 nucleotides are TGTGCCAGCAGCCCCGGGACTCCGGGAGTGGAGTATTTT. It yields the protein CASSPGTPGVEYF.

V is TRBV28 and J is TRBJ1-2, with a weak D call TRBD1 (5 bases). The ends were cut back, 3 bases at V and 0 bases at J, with 11 bases in the middle. There are 15 residues in the CDR3. Germline V lookup: CDR1 MDHEN, CDR2 SYDVKM. CDR3 DNA sequence: TGTGCCAGCAGTTTCTGGGACGGTGCTAACTATGGCTACACCTTC. Protein product: CASSFWDGANYGYTF.

For the CDR3, the DNA is TGTGCCAGCAGCACTACGACAGGGGGCGAGCAGTACTTC. Its translation is CASSTTTGGEQYF. This rearrangement joins TRBV7-9 to TRBJ2-5, with 9 bases aligning to TRBD1. The DNA end favors TRBJ2-7, so the J call may be wrong. The CDR3 contains 13 residues. From germline, CDR1 is SEHNR and CDR2 FQNEAQ (reference sequence).

This clonotype came up a few times. This chain connects TRBV4-1 to TRBJ2-3; 8 bases align to TRBD2. Trimming removed 0 bases from V and 2 bases from J; junction bases left unmatched: 7. The CDR3 runs to 17 residues. Germline CDR1 is MGHRA and CDR2 is YSYEKL. CDR3: CASSQEYSGRVTDTQYF. CDR3 bases: TGCGCCAGCAGCCAAGAATACAGCGGGAGAGTCACAGATACGCAGTATTTT.

This chain links TRBV20-1 with TRBJ2-5, with 7 bases aligning to TRBD2. The CDR3 contains 16 residues. Germline V gene lookup returns CDR1 DFQATT and CDR2 SNEGSKA (reference sequence). V lost 0 bases, J lost 4 bases, and 11 bases stayed unmatched. CDR3 amino acids: CSARDRAGVMIETQYF. The DNA for the CDR3 is TGCAGTGCTAGAGATCGGGCGGGAGTTATGATAGAGACCCAGTACTTC.

V is TRBV5-1 and J is TRBJ2-7; D tentatively fits TRBD1 or TRBD2 (5 bases each). The J call could be wrong; TRBJ2-5 is a better fit for the DNA end. CDR3 length equals 17 residues. Germline lookup yields CDR1 SGHRS and CDR2 YFSETQ. The CDR3 spells CASSFLWTPIGTETQYF. The CDR3 DNA is TGCGCCAGCAGCTTTCTATGGACACCGATCGGGACGGAGACCCAGTACTTC.

This chain joins TRBV14 and TRBJ2-7, with D uncertain. Germline CDR1 is SGHDN and CDR2 is FVKESK. The CDR3 consists of 18 residues. V was clipped by 3 bases and J by 0 bases, with 21 bases between them. The CDR3 spells CASSHGRFLSPLSYEQYF. The CDR3 nucleotides are TGTGCCAGCAGCCATGGCAGGTTTCTCAGCCCTCTCTCCTACGAGCAGTACTTC.

The V and J genes are TRBV5-6 and TRBJ2-5, with 7 bases matching TRBD1. The DNA end favors TRBJ2-7, so the J call may be wrong. Germline CDR1 is SGHDT and CDR2 is YYEEEE. This CDR3 has 14 amino acids. The CDR3 DNA reads TGTGCCAGCAGCCCCGACAGGGTAATCTACGAGCAGTACTTC. Encoded protein: CASSPDRVIYEQYF.